A single sample gave rise to the 5 T cell receptor beta chains below, sequenced in a study of T cell responses to AZD1222 COVID-19 vaccine. Clones were sequenced by immunoSEQ multiplex PCR, and TCRdb holds only the in-frame ones, with some missing. The data show 100,000 to 150,000 clones, around 93% seen once. Specimen: peripheral blood, collected on day 0 of AZD1222 vaccination. The receptors stem from an adult in good health.

This clone occurred a few times. The chain is built from TRBV7-2 and TRBJ2-5, with D possibly TRBD2 on 7 matching bases. This CDR3 has 17 residues. Trimming pared 2 bases from V and 1 base from J, leaving 17 bases between. Germline V gives CDR1 SGHTA, CDR2 FQGNSA. The CDR3 here is CASSLLGGQGFQETQYF. CDR3 nucleotides: TGTGCCAGCAGCTTATTGGGGGGGCAGGGGTTCCAAGAGACCCAGTACTTC.

The chain employs TRBV5-5 and TRBJ2-2; 9 nucleotides line up with TRBD1. This CDR3 has 19 residues. Germline V CDR1 and CDR2: SGHKS, YYEKEE (reference sequence). J was trimmed by 1 base and V by 4 bases; bases with no gene match: 14. The CDR3 protein is CASSPTTAPGQGNTGELFF. Written as DNA, the CDR3 is TGTGCCAGCAGCCCCACCACTGCTCCGGGACAGGGGAACACCGGGGAGCTGTTTTTT.

The chain has TRBV28 and TRBJ1-6, with TRBD1 matching over 8 bases. V lost 3 bases and J lost 5; bases outside the gene matches: 6. This CDR3 comprises 16 residues. Germline loops: CDR1 MDHEN, CDR2 SYDVKM. The CDR3 DNA is TGTGCCAGCAGTTTTTGGGGACAGGCCCATAATTCACCCCTCCACTTT. This encodes CASSFWGQAHNSPLHF.

CDR3 in amino acids: CASSEGGGVETQYF. The DNA of the CDR3 is TGTGCCAGCAGCGAAGGCGGGGGAGTCGAGACCCAGTACTTC. The gene calls are TRBV5-4 and TRBJ2-5, with 7 bases that match TRBD2. CDR1 SGHNT and CDR2 YYREEE come from the germline V gene (reference sequence). The CDR3 consists of 14 residues. V shed 4 bases and J 5 bases; nucleotides not matched to a gene: 8.

The chain joins TRBV7-6 to TRBJ1-2, with TRBD1 matching 8 bases. The CDR3 is 15 amino acids. J gave up 6 bases and V 5 bases, and 11 bases lay outside the gene matches. Looked up from germline, CDR1 is SGHVS and CDR2 is FNYEAQ. As DNA, the CDR3 is TGTGCCAGCAGCCGTGGACAGGGTGGTTACGATGGCTACACCTTC. Its translation: CASSRGQGGYDGYTF.